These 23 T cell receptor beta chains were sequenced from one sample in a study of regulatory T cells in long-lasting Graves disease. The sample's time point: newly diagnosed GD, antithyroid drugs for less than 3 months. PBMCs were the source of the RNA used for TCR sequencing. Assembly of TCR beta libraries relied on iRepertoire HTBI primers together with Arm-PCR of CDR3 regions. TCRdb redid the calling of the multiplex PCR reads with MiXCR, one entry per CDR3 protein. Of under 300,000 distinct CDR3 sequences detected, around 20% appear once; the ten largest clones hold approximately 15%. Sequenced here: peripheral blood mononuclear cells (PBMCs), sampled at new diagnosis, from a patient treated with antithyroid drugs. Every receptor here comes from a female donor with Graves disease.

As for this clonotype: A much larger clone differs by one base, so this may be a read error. CDR3 DNA: TGTGCCAGCAGTGAACAGAGATGGAGCACCGGGGAGCTGTTTTTT. It yields the protein CASSEQRWSTGELFF. The gene calls are TRBV2 and TRBJ2-2, with D unresolved. Per the germline V gene, CDR1 is SNHLY and CDR2 is FYNNEI. The CDR3 is made up of 15 amino acids. Trimming took off 2 bases at V and 4 bases at J, with 11 bases between the two ends. Together with reference TRBV2 and TRBJ2-2, the CDR3 gives the full variable domain: EPEVTQTPSHQVTQMGQEVILRCVPISNHLYFYWYRQILGQKVEFLVSFYNNEISEKSEIFDDQFSVERPDGSNFTLKIRSTKLEDSAMYFCASSEQRWSTGELFFGEGSRLTVL.

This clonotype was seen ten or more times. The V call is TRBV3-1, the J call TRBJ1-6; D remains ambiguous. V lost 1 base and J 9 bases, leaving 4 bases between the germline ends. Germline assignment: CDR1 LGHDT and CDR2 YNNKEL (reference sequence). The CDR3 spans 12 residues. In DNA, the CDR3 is TGTGCCAGCAGCCAAGGCGGTTCACCCCTCCACTTT. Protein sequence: CASSQGGSPLHF.

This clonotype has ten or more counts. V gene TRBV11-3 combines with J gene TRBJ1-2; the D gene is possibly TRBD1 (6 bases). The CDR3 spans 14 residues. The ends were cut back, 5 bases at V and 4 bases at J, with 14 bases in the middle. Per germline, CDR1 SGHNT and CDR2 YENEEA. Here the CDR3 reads CASSPGTRGYGYTF. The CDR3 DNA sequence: TGTGCCAGCAGCCCCGGGACACGGGGCTATGGCTACACCTTC.

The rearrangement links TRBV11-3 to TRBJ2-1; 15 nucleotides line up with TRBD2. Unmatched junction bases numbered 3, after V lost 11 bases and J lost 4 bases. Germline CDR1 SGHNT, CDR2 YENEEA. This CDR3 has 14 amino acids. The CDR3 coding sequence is TGTGCCTCAGGACTAGCGGGGGGGTACAATGAGCAGTTCTTC. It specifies CASGLAGGYNEQFF.

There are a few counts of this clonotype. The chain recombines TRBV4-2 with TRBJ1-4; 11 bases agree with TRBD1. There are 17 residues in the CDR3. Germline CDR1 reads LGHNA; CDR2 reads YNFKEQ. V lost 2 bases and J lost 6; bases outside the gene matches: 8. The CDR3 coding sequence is TGTGCCAGCAGCCAACCTGTACCGGGACAGGGGGATGAAAAACTGTTTTTT. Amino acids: CASSQPVPGQGDEKLFF.

CDR3 in amino acids: CASSPPSISSYEQYF. The DNA for the CDR3 is TGTGCCAGCTCACCACCCAGCATAAGCTCCTACGAGCAGTACTTC. The J gene is TRBJ2-7, the V gene TRBV18; no definite D call. V lost 0 bases to trimming and J lost 0 bases, with 9 bases between them. The CDR3 has 15 residues. Germline loops: CDR1 KGHSH, CDR2 LQKENI. Full variable domain (rest looked up from reference TRBV18 and TRBJ2-7): NAGVMQNPRHLVRRRGQEARLRCSPMKGHSHVYWYRQLPEEGLKFMVYLQKENIIDESGMPKERFSAEFPKEGPSILRIQQVVRGDSAAYFCASSPPSISSYEQYFGPGTRLTVT.

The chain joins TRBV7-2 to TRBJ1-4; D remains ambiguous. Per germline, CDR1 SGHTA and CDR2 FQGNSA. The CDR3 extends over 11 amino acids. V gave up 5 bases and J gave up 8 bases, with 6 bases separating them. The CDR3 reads CASSQKEKLFF. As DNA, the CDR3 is TGTGCCAGCAGCCAGAAAGAAAAACTGTTTTTT.

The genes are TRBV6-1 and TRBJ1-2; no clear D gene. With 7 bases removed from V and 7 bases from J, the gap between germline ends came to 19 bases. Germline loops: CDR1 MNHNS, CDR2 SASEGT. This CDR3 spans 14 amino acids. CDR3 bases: TGTGCCAGCACCCTCCAACCCGGTATATTTGGCTACACCTTC. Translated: CASTLQPGIFGYTF.

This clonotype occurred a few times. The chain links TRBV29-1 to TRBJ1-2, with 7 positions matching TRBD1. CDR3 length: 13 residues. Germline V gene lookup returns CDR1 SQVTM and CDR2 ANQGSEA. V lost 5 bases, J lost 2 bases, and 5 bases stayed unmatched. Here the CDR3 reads CSVKPGQNYGYTF. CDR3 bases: TGCAGCGTTAAACCGGGACAGAACTATGGCTACACCTTC.

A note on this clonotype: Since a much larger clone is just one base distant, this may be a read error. This CDR3 is CALGTNPAETQCF. The CDR3 DNA reads TGTGCCCTAGGGACAAACCCCGCGGAGACCCAGTGCTTC. The rearrangement uses TRBV7-9 and TRBJ2-5, with D tentatively TRBD1 (6 bases). Germline lookup yields CDR1 SEHNR and CDR2 FQNEAQ (reference sequence). CDR3 length: 13 amino acids.

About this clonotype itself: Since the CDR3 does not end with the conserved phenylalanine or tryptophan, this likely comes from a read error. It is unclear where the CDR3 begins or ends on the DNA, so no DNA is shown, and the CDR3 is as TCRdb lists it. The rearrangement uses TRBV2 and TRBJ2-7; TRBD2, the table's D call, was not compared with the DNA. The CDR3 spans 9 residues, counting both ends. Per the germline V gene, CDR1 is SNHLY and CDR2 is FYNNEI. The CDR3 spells CASSLAFAQ.

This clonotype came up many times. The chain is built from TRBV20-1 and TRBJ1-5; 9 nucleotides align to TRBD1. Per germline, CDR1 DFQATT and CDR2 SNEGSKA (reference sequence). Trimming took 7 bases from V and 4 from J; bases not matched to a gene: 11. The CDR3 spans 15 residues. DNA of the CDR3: TGCAGTGTCAGAGAGGGACAGGGAATAAATCAGCCCCAGCATTTT. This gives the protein CSVREGQGINQPQHF.

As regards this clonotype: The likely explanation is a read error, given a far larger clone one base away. The CDR3, as DNA: TGTGCCAGCAGGTCCGCAGGCCCATACGAGCAGTTCTTC. The encoded protein is CASRSAGPYEQFF. This sequence joins TRBV2 and TRBJ2-1; D is unresolved. This CDR3 spans 13 amino acids. V gave up 6 bases and J gave up 10 bases, with 16 bases separating them. Germline CDR1 reads SNHLY; CDR2 reads FYNNEI.

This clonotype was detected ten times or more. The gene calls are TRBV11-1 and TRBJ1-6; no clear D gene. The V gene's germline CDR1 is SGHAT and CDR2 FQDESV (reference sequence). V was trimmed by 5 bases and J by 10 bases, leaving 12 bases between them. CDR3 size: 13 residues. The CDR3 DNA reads TGTGCCAGCAGCCCATCCCGTGGATCACCCCTCCACTTT. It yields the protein CASSPSRGSPLHF.

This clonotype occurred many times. The CDR3 spells CSAMTAVNTEAFF. The DNA for the CDR3 is TGCAGTGCTATGACAGCAGTGAACACTGAAGCTTTCTTT. J is TRBJ1-1 and V is TRBV20-1, with a tentative D call TRBD1 (5 bases). V lost 4 bases, J lost 0 bases, and 9 bases lay in between. The V gene's germline CDR1 is DFQATT and CDR2 SNEGSKA (reference sequence). The CDR3 runs to 13 residues.

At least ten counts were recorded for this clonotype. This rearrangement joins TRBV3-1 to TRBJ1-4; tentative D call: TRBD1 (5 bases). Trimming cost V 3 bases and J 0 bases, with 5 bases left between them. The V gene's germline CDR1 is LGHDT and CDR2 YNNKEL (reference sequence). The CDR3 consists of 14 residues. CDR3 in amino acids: CASSQGATNEKLFF. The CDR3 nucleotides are TGTGCCAGCAGCCAGGGGGCAACTAATGAAAAACTGTTTTTT. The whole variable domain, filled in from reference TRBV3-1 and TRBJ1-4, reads DTAVSQTPKYLVTQMGNDKSIKCEQNLGHDTMYWYKQDSKKFLKIMFSYNNKELIINETVPNRFSPKSPDKAHLNLHINSLELGDSAVYFCASSQGATNEKLFFGSGTQLSVL.

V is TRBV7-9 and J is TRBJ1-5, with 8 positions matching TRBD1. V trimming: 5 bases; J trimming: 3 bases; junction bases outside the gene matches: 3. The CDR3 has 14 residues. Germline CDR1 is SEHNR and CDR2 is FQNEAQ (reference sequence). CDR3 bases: TGTGCCAGCAGCGGACAGGGCCCCAATCAGCCCCAGCATTTT. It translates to CASSGQGPNQPQHF.

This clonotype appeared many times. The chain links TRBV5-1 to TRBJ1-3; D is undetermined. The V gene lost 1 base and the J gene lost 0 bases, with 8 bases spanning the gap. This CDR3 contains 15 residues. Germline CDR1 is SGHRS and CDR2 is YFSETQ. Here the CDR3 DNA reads TGCGCCAGCAGCTTGAGGTCGAGCTCTGGAAACACCATATATTTT. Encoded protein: CASSLRSSSGNTIYF.

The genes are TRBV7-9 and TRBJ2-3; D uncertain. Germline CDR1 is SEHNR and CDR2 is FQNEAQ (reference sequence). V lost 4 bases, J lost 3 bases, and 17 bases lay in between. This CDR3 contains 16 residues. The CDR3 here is CASSWPGSAQTDTQYF. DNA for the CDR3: TGTGCCAGCAGCTGGCCGGGTTCTGCTCAAACAGATACGCAGTATTTT.

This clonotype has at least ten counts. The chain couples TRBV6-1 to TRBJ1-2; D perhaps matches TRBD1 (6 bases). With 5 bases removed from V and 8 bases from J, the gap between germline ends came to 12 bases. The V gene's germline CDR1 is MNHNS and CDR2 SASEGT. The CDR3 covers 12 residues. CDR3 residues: CASSQNREGYTF. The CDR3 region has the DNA TGTGCCAGCAGTCAGAACAGGGAAGGCTACACCTTC.

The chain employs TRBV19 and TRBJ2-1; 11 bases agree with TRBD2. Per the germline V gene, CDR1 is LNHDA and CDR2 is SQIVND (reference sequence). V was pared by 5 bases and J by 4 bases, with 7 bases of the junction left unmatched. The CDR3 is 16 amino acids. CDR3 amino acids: CASSPPGLAVYNEQFF. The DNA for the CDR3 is TGTGCCAGTAGTCCGCCGGGACTAGCGGTATACAATGAGCAGTTCTTC.

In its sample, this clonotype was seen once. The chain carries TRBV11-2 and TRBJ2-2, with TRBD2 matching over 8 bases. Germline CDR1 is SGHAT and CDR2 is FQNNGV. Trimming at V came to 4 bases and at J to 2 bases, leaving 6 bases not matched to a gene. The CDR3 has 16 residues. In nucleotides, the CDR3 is TGTGCCAGCAGCTCGGATAGCGGGGTTAACACCGGGGAGCTGTTTTTT. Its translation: CASSSDSGVNTGELFF.

CDR3 sequence (DNA): TGTGCCAGCAGCTGGCGGACAGATACGCAGTATTTT. This gives the protein CASSWRTDTQYF. The chain has TRBV11-3 and TRBJ2-3; no clear D gene. V shed 4 bases and J shed 3 bases, with 5 bases lying between them. This CDR3 comprises 12 residues. Germline-derived CDR1 and CDR2 are SGHNT and YENEEA.